This T cell receptor beta chain derives from a study of lung T cells in sarcoidosis with Löfgren's syndrome. Using its own MiXCR run on the reads, TCRdb lists one record per CDR3 protein. The table shows some 19,000 distinct CDR3 sequences, with 21% occurring only once. Study observations and caveats: Versus controls, Löfgren's syndrome patients reportedly showed TRAV12-1 and TRBV2 as most expanded.

V was trimmed by 7 bases and J by 7 bases, leaving 16 bases between them. Germline assignment: CDR1 SQVTM and CDR2 ANQGSEA. This CDR3 contains 12 residues. In the case of this clonotype: The antigen is not known.

The chain joins TRBV29-1 to TRBJ1-1; maybe TRBD1 (6 bases). The origin of this receptor is a human donor with sarcoidosis (Löfgren's syndrome or another form), or a control subject (not recorded which). The sequenced sample was CD4+ T cells from bronchoalveolar lavage. The CDR3 region is CSARTESNEAFF. Written as DNA, the CDR3 is TGCAGCGCTCGGACAGAGAGTAATGAAGCTTTCTTT.